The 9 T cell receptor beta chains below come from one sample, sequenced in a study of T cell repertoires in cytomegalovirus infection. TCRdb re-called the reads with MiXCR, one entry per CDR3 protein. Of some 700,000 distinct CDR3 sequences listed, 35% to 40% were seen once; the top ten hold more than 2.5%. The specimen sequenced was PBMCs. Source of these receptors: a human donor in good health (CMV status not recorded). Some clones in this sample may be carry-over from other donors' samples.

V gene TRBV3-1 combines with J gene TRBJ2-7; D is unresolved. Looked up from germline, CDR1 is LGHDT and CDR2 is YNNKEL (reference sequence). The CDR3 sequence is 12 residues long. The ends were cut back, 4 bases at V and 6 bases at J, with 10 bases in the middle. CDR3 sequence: CASSRSTSEQYF. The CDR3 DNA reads TGTGCCAGCAGCCGCTCTACGTCCGAGCAGTACTTC.

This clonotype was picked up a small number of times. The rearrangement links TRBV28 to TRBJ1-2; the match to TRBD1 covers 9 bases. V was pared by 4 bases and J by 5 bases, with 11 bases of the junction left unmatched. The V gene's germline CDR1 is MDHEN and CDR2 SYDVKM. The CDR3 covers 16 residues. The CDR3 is CASSSATGGGRYGYTF. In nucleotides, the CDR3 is TGTGCCAGCAGTTCCGCAACAGGGGGCGGGCGATATGGCTACACCTTC.

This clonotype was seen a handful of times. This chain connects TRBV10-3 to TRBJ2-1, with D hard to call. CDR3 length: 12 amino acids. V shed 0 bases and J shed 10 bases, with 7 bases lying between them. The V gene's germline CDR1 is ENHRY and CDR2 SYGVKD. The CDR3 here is CAISESRSEQFF. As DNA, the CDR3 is TGTGCCATCAGTGAGTCGCGGAGCGAGCAGTTCTTC.

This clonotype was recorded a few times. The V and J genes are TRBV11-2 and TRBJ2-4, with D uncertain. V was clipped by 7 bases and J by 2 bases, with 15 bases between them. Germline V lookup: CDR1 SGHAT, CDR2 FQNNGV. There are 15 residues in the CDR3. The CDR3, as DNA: TGTGCCAGCACCCCCGGGTTGGCCACCAAAAACATTCAGTACTTC. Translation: CASTPGLATKNIQYF.

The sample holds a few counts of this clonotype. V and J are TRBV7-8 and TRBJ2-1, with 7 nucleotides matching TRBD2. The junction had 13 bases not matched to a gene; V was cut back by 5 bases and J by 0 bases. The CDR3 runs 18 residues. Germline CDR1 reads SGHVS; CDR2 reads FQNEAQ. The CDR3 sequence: CASSPGLSGASSYNEQFF. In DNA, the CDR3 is TGTGCCAGCAGCCCAGGACTAAGCGGGGCTTCCTCCTACAATGAGCAGTTCTTC.

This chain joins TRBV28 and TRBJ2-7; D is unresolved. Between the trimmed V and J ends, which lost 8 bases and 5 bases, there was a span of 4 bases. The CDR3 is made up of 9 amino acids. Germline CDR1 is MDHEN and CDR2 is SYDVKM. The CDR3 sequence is CASRDEQYF. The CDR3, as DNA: TGTGCCAGCCGGGACGAGCAGTACTTC.

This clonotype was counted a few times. CDR3 DNA: TGTGCCACCAGTGATTTACGGCCACCAGATACGCAGTATTTT. This sequence encodes CATSDLRPPDTQYF. The chain couples TRBV24-1 to TRBJ2-3; no clear D. V was clipped by 1 base and J by 4 bases, with 8 bases between them. The CDR3 contains 14 residues. Germline V gene sequence: CDR1 KGHDR, CDR2 SFDVKD.

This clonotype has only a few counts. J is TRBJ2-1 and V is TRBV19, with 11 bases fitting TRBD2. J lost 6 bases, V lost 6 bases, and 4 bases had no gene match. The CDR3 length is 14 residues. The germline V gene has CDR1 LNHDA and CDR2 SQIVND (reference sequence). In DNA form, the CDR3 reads TGTGCCAGTAGGGGGACTAGCGGAGGCAATGAGCAGTTCTTC. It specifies CASRGTSGGNEQFF.

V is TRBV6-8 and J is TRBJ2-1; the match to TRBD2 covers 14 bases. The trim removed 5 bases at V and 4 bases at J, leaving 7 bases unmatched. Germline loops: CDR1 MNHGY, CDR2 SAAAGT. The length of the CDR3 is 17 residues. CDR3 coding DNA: TGTGCCAGCAGTCCTGCCGGGACTAGCGGGAGTTACAATGAGCAGTTCTTC. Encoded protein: CASSPAGTSGSYNEQFF.